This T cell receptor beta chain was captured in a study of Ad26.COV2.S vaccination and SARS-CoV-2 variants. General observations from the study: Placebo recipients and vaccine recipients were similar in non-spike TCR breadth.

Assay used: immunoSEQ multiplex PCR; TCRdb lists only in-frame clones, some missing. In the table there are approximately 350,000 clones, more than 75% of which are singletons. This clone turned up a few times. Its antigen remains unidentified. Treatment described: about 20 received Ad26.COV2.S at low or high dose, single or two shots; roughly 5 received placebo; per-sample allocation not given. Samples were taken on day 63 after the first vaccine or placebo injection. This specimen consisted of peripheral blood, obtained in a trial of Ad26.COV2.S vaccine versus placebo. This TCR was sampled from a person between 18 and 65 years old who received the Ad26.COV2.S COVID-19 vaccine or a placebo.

CDR3 nucleotides: TGTGCCACCAGCAGGGGGGGTAGCAATCAGCCCCAGCATTTT. Amino acids: CATSRGGSNQPQHF. This sequence joins TRBV15 and TRBJ1-5; tentative D call: TRBD1 (5 bases). The V end was cut by 3 bases, the J end by 0 bases, with 6 bases between. This CDR3 has 14 residues. Germline lookup yields CDR1 LNHNV and CDR2 YYDKDF (reference sequence).